This is a list of T cell receptor beta chains from one sample in a study of cytomegalovirus exposure and HLA in healthy donors. Data came from immunoSEQ multiplex PCR; TCRdb stores just in-frame clones and leaves some out. Here the sample spans about 74,000 clones, around 94% being singletons. Sequenced input: PBMCs. The receptors come from a woman aged 18-29 years in good health and CMV-seropositive. Each CDR3 is given with its conserved first and last residue. The D gene is left open where the match is weak.

j_call: TRBJ1-5
v_call: TRBV5-8
d_call: NA
cdr3_length: 15
cdr3_aa: CASSLARGAVEPQHF
cdr3_nt: TGTGCCAGCAGCTTGGCCCGTGGGGCTGTTGAGCCCCAGCATTTT

j_call: TRBJ1-4
v_call: TRBV11-3
d_call: NA
cdr3_length: 16
cdr3_aa: CASSNRRQASNEKLFF
cdr3_nt: TGTGCCAGCAGCAACCGACGACAGGCCTCTAATGAAAAACTGTTTTTT

j_call: TRBJ2-2
v_call: TRBV7-9
d_call: TRBD2
cdr3_length: 17
cdr3_aa: CASSSAILAGGTGELFF
cdr3_nt: TGTGCCAGCAGCTCCGCCATACTAGCGGGGGGCACCGGGGAGCTGTTTTTT

j_call: TRBJ2-7
v_call: TRBV19
d_call: NA
cdr3_length: 13
cdr3_aa: CASSIRLQYEQYF
cdr3_nt: TGTGCCAGTAGTATCAGGCTCCAGTACGAGCAGTACTTC

j_call: TRBJ1-5
v_call: TRBV4-1
d_call: NA
cdr3_length: 15
cdr3_aa: CASSPLGGMDQPQHF
cdr3_nt: TGCGCCAGCAGCCCCCTGGGAGGGATGGATCAGCCCCAGCATTTT

j_call: TRBJ2-3
v_call: TRBV7-2
d_call: TRBD2
cdr3_length: 16
cdr3_aa: CASSWIAGGGTDTQYF
cdr3_nt: TGTGCCAGCAGCTGGATAGCGGGGGGGGGAACAGATACGCAGTATTTT

j_call: TRBJ2-5
v_call: TRBV6-5
d_call: TRBD2
cdr3_length: 15
cdr3_aa: CASSLTSGGEETQYF
cdr3_nt: TGTGCCAGCAGTCTAACTAGCGGGGGAGAAGAGACCCAGTACTTC

j_call: TRBJ2-1
v_call: TRBV19
d_call: TRBD1
cdr3_length: 16
cdr3_aa: CASSTGTGVWYNEQFF
cdr3_nt: TGTGCCAGTAGTACCGGGACAGGGGTGTGGTACAATGAGCAGTTCTTC

j_call: TRBJ1-2
v_call: TRBV6-5
d_call: NA
cdr3_length: 14
cdr3_aa: CASRPRQESYGYTF
cdr3_nt: TGTGCCAGCAGACCCAGACAGGAATCCTATGGCTACACCTTC

j_call: TRBJ2-7
v_call: TRBV2
d_call: TRBD2
cdr3_length: 13
cdr3_aa: CASSDGGAYEQYF
cdr3_nt: TGTGCCAGCAGTGACGGGGGGGCCTACGAGCAGTACTTC

j_call: TRBJ2-3
v_call: TRBV7-6
d_call: NA
cdr3_length: 14
cdr3_aa: CASSLAGGTDTQYF
cdr3_nt: TGTGCCAGCAGCTTAGCGGGAGGCACAGATACGCAGTATTTT

j_call: TRBJ2-7
v_call: TRBV6-1
d_call: TRBD2
cdr3_length: 17
cdr3_aa: CASSDSPGLAGSYEQYF
cdr3_nt: TGTGCCAGCAGTGACAGTCCCGGACTAGCGGGATCCTACGAGCAGTACTTC